The clone carrying this T cell receptor (beta chain) was detected only a few times. Its specificity is not known. In the original workflow: Because ImmunoSEQ provided only junction sequences with no quality scores, the filtering differed. Assay used: immunoSEQ multiplex PCR; TCRdb lists only in-frame clones, some missing. That table is the source of V, J and clone size, and D and trimming were worked out from the DNA. The table records around 1.9 million clones, about 93% of them present only once. These data originate in a study of shared clonotypes between healthy human individuals. Whole-study context: Contributing individuals were two females and three males aged 18 to 49. Whole-study results and caveats: The diversity represented, both genetic and in exposure history, was limited by few donors. Despite large depth, sorted-subset datasets appeared incompletely sequenced.

Naive-designated CD8 cells lacked CD45RO, were positively enriched for CCR7, and omitted terminally differentiated effector memory CD45RA+ cells. From germline, CDR1 is MGHDK and CDR2 SYGVNS. V lost 6 bases, J lost 0 bases, and 8 bases lay in between. The CDR3 length is 14 residues. The chain recombines TRBV25-1 with TRBJ1-4; D unclear. The sequence came from a man aged 18 to 30 in good health. Some clones in this sample may be carry-over from other donors' samples. Sample: naive CD8+ T cells from PBMCs. The CDR3 nucleotides read TGTGCCAGCAGGGAGGCGGCAACTAATGAAAAACTGTTTTTT. As protein: CASREAATNEKLFF.